Listed below are T cell receptor beta chains from one sample, sequenced in a study of CD8+CD57+ T cells in acquired aplastic anemia. TCRdb reprocessed the reads with MiXCR, giving one entry per CDR3 protein. The sample has roughly 200,000 distinct CDR3 sequences, roughly 65% seen once. The sequencing sample was made of sorted CD4+, CD8+, or CD8+CD57+ T cells (not recorded which) from PBMCs. The receptors were gathered from a human donor with aplastic anemia. Each CDR3 is given with its conserved first and last residue. The D gene is left open where the match is weak. The size entry is marked missing in some rows and otherwise reads once, few, many or a size class.

j_call clone_size v_call d_call cdr3_aa cdr3_nt
TRBJ2-3 NA TRBV7-3 TRBD2 CARSSAQLATDTQYF TGTGCCAGAAGCTCAGCCCAACTAGCGACAGATACGCAGTATTTT
TRBJ1-2 NA TRBV7-9 TRBD1 CASSYTGGNYGYTF TGTGCCAGCAGCTATACAGGGGGGAACTATGGCTACACCTTC
TRBJ1-1 few TRBV27 NA CASSFSRGNTEAFF TGTGCCAGCAGTTTTTCCAGGGGGAACACTGAAGCTTTCTTT
TRBJ1-4 NA TRBV27 TRBD1 CASRGQPNEKLFF TGTGCCAGCAGGGGACAGCCTAATGAAAAACTGTTTTTT
TRBJ2-7 few TRBV15 TRBD1 CATGSVGQGTVKQYF TGTGCCACCGGGAGTGTTGGACAGGGAACCGTCAAGCAGTACTTC
TRBJ1-4 NA TRBV5-6 NA CASSERRTAEKLFF TGTGCCAGCAGCGAACGGCGGACAGCTGAAAAACTGTTTTTT
TRBJ2-7 NA TRBV5-5 TRBD1 CATGGTAYEQYF TGTGCCACCGGTGGGACAGCCTACGAGCAGTACTTC
TRBJ2-1 NA TRBV10-3 TRBD2 CAISDPTSGLKVEQFF TGTGCCATCAGTGACCCGACTAGCGGGTTAAAGGTGGAGCAGTTCTTC
TRBJ1-2 many TRBV19 NA CASSPPPGEIGGYGYTF TGTGCCAGTAGTCCCCCCCCAGGGGAAATAGGAGGCTATGGCTACACCTTC
TRBJ2-3 NA TRBV12-3/TRBV12-4 TRBD2 CASSLTGRTTDTQYF TGTGCCAGCAGTTTAACCGGGAGGACCACAGATACGCAGTATTTT
TRBJ2-3 many TRBV6-2/TRBV6-3 NA CASSFGDFTDTQYF TGTGCCAGCAGTTTTGGGGACTTCACAGATACGCAGTATTTT
TRBJ2-7 few TRBV5-1 NA CASSLGPAYEQYF TGCGCCAGCAGCTTGGGCCCAGCTTACGAGCAGTACTTC
TRBJ2-2 NA TRBV5-4 NA CASSPWSGELFF TGTGCCAGCAGCCCCTGGAGCGGGGAGCTGTTTTTT
TRBJ1-6 NA TRBV7-2 NA CASSLGPGSPLHF TGTGCCAGCAGCTTAGGGCCGGGATCACCCCTCCACTTT
TRBJ2-2 NA TRBV3-1 NA CASSHAELAATGELFF TGTGCCAGCAGCCACGCTGAACTAGCTGCCACCGGGGAGCTGTTTTTT
TRBJ2-3 NA TRBV12-3/TRBV12-4 TRBD2 CTSSFSPMGLAIGTDTQYF TGTACCAGCAGTTTTAGCCCGATGGGACTAGCCATAGGAACAGATACGCAGTATTTT
TRBJ2-7 NA TRBV15 TRBD1 CATSTPGQGYEQYF TGTGCCACCAGCACACCGGGACAGGGATATGAGCAGTACTTC
TRBJ1-1 NA TRBV20-1 NA CSLTGQMDTEAFF TGCAGTCTGACGGGACAAATGGACACTGAAGCTTTCTTT
TRBJ2-7 NA TRBV15 NA CATSRAKGSSYEQYF TGTGCCACCAGCAGAGCCAAGGGGAGCTCCTACGAGCAGTACTTC
TRBJ1-2 NA TRBV7-2 TRBD1 CASSLNSTGGAGYGYTF TGTGCCAGCAGCTTGAACTCGACAGGGGGCGCAGGCTATGGCTACACCTTC
TRBJ2-1 NA TRBV15 TRBD2 CATSERVLAGGYNEQFF TGTGCCACCAGCGAACGAGTACTAGCGGGAGGCTACAATGAGCAGTTCTTC
TRBJ1-6 NA TRBV20-1 TRBD1 CSAALLTGQGNSPLHF TGCAGTGCTGCCCTCTTAACGGGACAGGGTAATTCACCCCTCCACTTT
TRBJ2-3 many TRBV6-5 NA CASRGFASTDTQYF TGTGCCAGCAGAGGTTTTGCTAGCACAGATACGCAGTATTTT
TRBJ2-2 NA TRBV19 TRBD2 CASSMVAGRAGELFF TGTGCCAGTAGTATGGTAGCGGGTCGGGCCGGGGAGCTGTTTTTT
TRBJ2-7 medium-sized TRBV7-6 TRBD2 CASSLGLGYEQYF TGTGCCAGCAGTTTAGGACTAGGGTACGAGCAGTACTTC
TRBJ2-5 NA TRBV2 NA CASSEGTVFQETQYF TGTGCCAGCAGTGAAGGGACAGTCTTTCAAGAGACCCAGTACTTC
TRBJ2-7 many TRBV7-9 NA CASSARDGSIYEQYF TGTGCCAGCAGCGCCCGGGACGGCAGTATCTACGAGCAGTACTTC
TRBJ1-5 many TRBV19 NA CATAISWGNQPQHF TGTGCCACCGCGATTTCTTGGGGCAATCAGCCCCAGCATTTT
TRBJ2-2 NA TRBV10-3 TRBD2 CASSATGTRPTGELFF TGTGCCAGCAGTGCCACCGGGACTAGACCCACCGGGGAGCTGTTTTTT
TRBJ2-1 many TRBV29-1 TRBD1 CSVEEWQGAIYNEQFF TGCAGCGTTGAAGAATGGCAGGGGGCGATCTACAATGAGCAGTTCTTC
TRBJ2-7 few TRBV27 TRBD1 CASSLSGTAYEQYF TGTGCCAGCAGTTTATCCGGGACAGCCTACGAGCAGTACTTC
TRBJ2-3 NA TRBV20-1 TRBD1 CSAREMGQPTDTQYF TGCAGTGCTAGAGAAATGGGACAGCCCACAGATACGCAGTATTTT
TRBJ1-6 NA TRBV5-1 NA CASSLDRADNSPLHF TGCGCCAGCAGCTTGGACAGGGCCGATAATTCACCCCTCCACTTT
TRBJ2-5 NA TRBV2 TRBD2 CASSGLVGTQYF TGTGCCAGCAGCGGACTAGTTGGGACCCAGTACTTC
TRBJ1-2 NA TRBV7-2 TRBD1 CASSPQTGQGNGYTF TGTGCCAGCAGCCCCCAGACGGGACAGGGCAATGGCTACACCTTC
TRBJ1-6 NA TRBV25-1 NA CASNTTETQGGGVPLHF TGTGCCAGCAACACCACCGAAACACAGGGAGGGGGGGTACCCCTCCACTTT
TRBJ2-1 NA TRBV19 TRBD2 CASRSGTSAYNEQFF TGTGCCAGCCGTTCCGGGACTAGCGCGTACAATGAGCAGTTCTTC
TRBJ2-7 NA TRBV25-1 NA CASSERMGIIDEQYF TGTGCCAGCAGTGAACGGATGGGCATCATCGACGAGCAGTACTTC
TRBJ1-1 NA TRBV30 NA CAWSGGTAEAFF TGTGCCTGGAGTGGGGGGACGGCTGAAGCTTTCTTT
TRBJ2-7 NA TRBV20-1 NA CSARGGSDYEQYF TGCAGTGCCCGGGGTGGGAGTGATTACGAGCAGTACTTC
TRBJ2-7 NA TRBV20-1 TRBD2 CSARPAGGRAYF TGCAGTGCTAGGCCCGCGGGGGGCAGAGCGTACTTC
TRBJ2-1 NA TRBV7-2 NA CASSLVGASPFF TGTGCCAGCAGCTTAGTTGGGGCTAGCCCGTTCTTC
TRBJ1-1 once TRBV10-3 NA CAISESVGGRGNTEAFF TGTGCCATCAGTGAGTCGGTCGGGGGGCGGGGGAACACTGAAGCTTTCTTT
TRBJ1-1 NA TRBV29-1 NA CSVVPAILNTEAFF TGCAGCGTTGTCCCAGCTATACTGAACACTGAAGCTTTCTTT
TRBJ2-7 NA TRBV7-6 TRBD2 CASLAGSYEQYF TGTGCCAGCCTAGCGGGATCCTACGAGCAGTACTTC
TRBJ2-4 NA TRBV11-2 NA CASSLEGNIQYF TGTGCCAGCAGCTTAGAAGGAAACATTCAGTACTTC
TRBJ1-2 NA TRBV24-1 TRBD1 CATSDGTAYGYTF TGTGCCACCAGTGACGGGACAGCCTATGGCTACACCTTC
TRBJ1-5 NA TRBV20-1 NA CSARSGNQPQHF TGCAGTGCTAGATCTGGCAATCAGCCCCAGCATTTT
TRBJ1-2 NA TRBV10-3 TRBD1 CAIRQGQGVGSSYGYTF TGTGCCATCAGGCAAGGACAGGGGGTCGGTTCTAGCTATGGCTACACCTTC
TRBJ2-1 NA TRBV7-9 NA CASSKQFF TGTGCCAGCAGCAAGCAGTTCTTC
TRBJ1-3 NA TRBV10-3 NA CAISDPGGNTIYF TGTGCCATCAGTGACCCCGGCGGGAACACCATATATTTT
TRBJ2-6 NA TRBV6-6 NA CASSPDGTGANVLTF TGTGCCAGCAGTCCCGACGGAACTGGGGCCAACGTCCTGACTTTC